These 8 T cell receptor beta chains originate from one sample sequenced in a study of cytomegalovirus exposure and HLA in healthy donors. The study ran its PCR with 60 Vbeta and 13 Jbeta primers. The protocol was immunoSEQ multiplex PCR, while the TCRdb copy is restricted to in-frame clones and leaves out a portion. Here the sample spans 150,000 to 200,000 clones, around 80% being singletons. Sequences were obtained from PBMCs. The receptor source for this set is a woman between 45 and 65 years old in good health and CMV-seropositive.

In its sample, this clone was seen a few times. The rearrangement links TRBV19 to TRBJ2-7; possible D gene TRBD1, 6 bases. The V gene's germline CDR1 is LNHDA and CDR2 SQIVND (reference sequence). The CDR3 totals 13 residues. Trimming left V 6 bases short and J 0 bases short, with 9 bases between. The CDR3 is CASSLTGSYEQYF. The CDR3 nucleotides are TGTGCCAGTAGCCTGACAGGCTCCTACGAGCAGTACTTC.

The gene calls are TRBV4-1 and TRBJ1-4, with TRBD1 matching 8 bases. Germline CDR1 is MGHRA and CDR2 is YSYEKL. This CDR3 comprises 19 residues. J lost 3 bases, V lost 4 bases, and 16 bases had no gene match. CDR3 protein: CASSPRTGTGVGANEKLFF. Here the CDR3 DNA reads TGCGCCAGCAGCCCCCGGACAGGGACCGGGGTGGGGGCTAATGAAAAACTGTTTTTT.

The chain joins TRBV5-1 to TRBJ1-2; D is ambiguous. The CDR3 extends over 14 amino acids. Germline V lookup: CDR1 SGHRS, CDR2 YFSETQ. Trimming took off 0 bases at V and 4 bases at J, with 10 bases between the two ends. As DNA, the CDR3 is TGCGCCAGCAGCTTGGTAGGAGGGCTCTATGGCTACACCTTC. This gives the protein CASSLVGGLYGYTF.

The chain carries TRBV5-1 and TRBJ1-2, with D possibly matching TRBD1 (5 bases). Germline loops: CDR1 SGHRS, CDR2 YFSETQ. Trimming took 4 bases from V and 5 from J, leaving 18 bases between them. The length of the CDR3 is 15 residues. This chain's CDR3 is CASSPDSTHAYGYTF. DNA for the CDR3: TGCGCCAGCAGCCCTGACAGTACTCACGCGTATGGCTACACCTTC.

The V and J genes are TRBV5-1 and TRBJ1-1; D is undetermined. Trimming stripped 4 bases from V and 1 base from J, with 11 bases between. Germline V gives CDR1 SGHRS, CDR2 YFSETQ. The length of the CDR3 is 14 residues. Here the CDR3 reads CASSVRAGNTEAFF. The CDR3 bases are TGCGCCAGCAGCGTACGGGCGGGGAACACTGAAGCTTTCTTT.

A word on this clone: Other DNA sequences within the sample encode an identical CDR3. V gene TRBV6-1 combines with J gene TRBJ2-7; D remains ambiguous. V was cut by 2 bases and J by 0 bases, with 11 bases left in between. The CDR3 runs to 15 residues. Germline assignment: CDR1 MNHNS and CDR2 SASEGT. The CDR3 DNA is TGTGCCAGCAGTGAACGAACAACTATCTCCTACGAGCAGTACTTC. Translation gives CASSERTTISYEQYF.

The chain carries TRBV10-3 and TRBJ1-1; 7 bases align to TRBD1. The CDR3 extends over 12 amino acids. The germline V gene encodes CDR1 ENHRY and CDR2 SYGVKD. V lost 8 bases, J lost 4 bases, and 4 bases stayed unmatched. As DNA, the CDR3 is TGTGCCATCGGATACAGGGGCACTGAAGCTTTCTTT. Amino acids: CAIGYRGTEAFF.

The J gene is TRBJ2-7, the V gene TRBV11-2; 9 bases align to TRBD2. V shed 4 bases, J shed 3 bases, and the junction held 4 bases outside the gene matches. The CDR3 consists of 14 residues. CDR1 and CDR2 from the germline V gene are SGHAT and FQNNGV. CDR3 amino acids: CASSSVAGDYEQYF. CDR3 DNA sequence: TGTGCCAGCAGCTCGGTAGCGGGAGACTACGAGCAGTACTTC.